Shown below are 30 T cell receptor beta chains from a single sample sequenced in a study of brain metastases from non-small cell lung cancer. The repertoire was sequenced with immunoSEQ multiplex PCR; TCRdb's copy has only in-frame clones and lacks some. Of 2,500 to 3,000 clones listed, 75% to 90% are singletons. The sequenced sample consisted of primary lung tumor tissue. These TCRs come from a donor at least 40 years old with non-small cell lung cancer.

This clone was counted only a few times. The DNA of the CDR3 is TGTGCCAGTAGTATTACGACAGGGGACCACACCGGGGAGCTGTTTTTT. Residues: CASSITTGDHTGELFF. The chain has TRBV19 and TRBJ2-2, with 8 bases aligning to TRBD1. This CDR3 has 16 residues. The V segment lost 3 bases and the J segment 3 bases; nucleotides outside the gene matches: 6. Germline V gives CDR1 LNHDA, CDR2 SQIVND (reference sequence). Variable domain in full (rest from reference TRBV19 and TRBJ2-2): DGGITQSPKYLFRKEGQNVTLSCEQNLNHDAMYWYRQDPGQGLRLIYYSQIVNDFQKGDIAEGYSVSREKKESFPLTVTSAQKNPTAFYLCASSITTGDHTGELFFGEGSRLTVL.

As concerns this clone: The junction and the germline gene differ at one end; a read error may be behind it. The chain has TRBV5-6 and TRBJ1-5, with D uncertain. The CDR3 consists of 14 residues. Germline CDR1 SGHDT, CDR2 YYEEEE. The chain's CDR3 is CVSSSRGSQQPQHF. CDR3 sequence (DNA): TGTGTCAGCAGCTCCCGAGGAAGCCAGCAGCCCCAGCATTTT.

This chain links TRBV7-3 with TRBJ1-6; D call uncertain. Germline CDR1 and CDR2: SGHTA and FQGTGA. V was shortened by 4 bases and J by 10 bases, with 11 bases between the two germline ends. The CDR3 is 13 amino acids. The CDR3 region is CASSSVRESPLHF. The CDR3 DNA is TGTGCCAGCAGCTCCGTAAGGGAGTCACCCCTCCACTTT.

A note on this clone: Mismatch with germline at one junction end may stem from a read error. The identical CDR3 is also encoded by other nucleotide sequences in the sample. The chain is built from TRBV14 and TRBJ2-7, with D uncertain. Germline assignment: CDR1 SGHDN and CDR2 FVKESK. The CDR3 extends over 14 amino acids. The CDR3 DNA sequence: TGTGCCAGCAGCCCCGGGCTTAGCTCCTACGAGCAGTATTTC. Its protein product is CASSPGLSSYEQYF.

This clone was observed a single time. The chain couples TRBV6-1 to TRBJ1-1; 7 bases align to TRBD1. V was pared by 3 bases and J by 1 base, with 2 bases of the junction left unmatched. Germline V CDR1 and CDR2: MNHNS, SASEGT. This CDR3 spans 14 amino acids. CDR3 sequence: CASSDRGRNTEAFF. The DNA for the CDR3 is TGTGCCAGCAGTGACAGGGGGAGGAACACTGAAGCTTTCTTT.

This rearrangement joins TRBV2 to TRBJ1-6, with D uncertain. Germline V lookup: CDR1 SNHLY, CDR2 FYNNEI. The length of the CDR3 is 14 residues. V was cut by 8 bases and J by 10 bases, with 18 bases left in between. CDR3 DNA: TGTGCCAGCCGTTCCCTCGACGGCAGATCACCCCTCCACTTT. It specifies CASRSLDGRSPLHF.

The rearrangement joins TRBV7-2 to TRBJ1-6; D is possibly TRBD1 (5 bases). Germline values: CDR1 SGHTA, CDR2 FQGNSA. V lost 5 bases to trimming and J lost 6 bases, with 11 bases between them. The CDR3 totals 14 residues. The CDR3 coding sequence is TGTGCCAGCAGCACCAAGGGACTTAATTCACCCCTCCACTTT. Its translation is CASSTKGLNSPLHF.

The chain links TRBV5-5 to TRBJ1-1, with TRBD1 matching 7 bases. Germline values: CDR1 SGHKS, CDR2 YYEKEE (reference sequence). V lost 3 bases and J lost 9; bases outside the gene matches: 11. The CDR3 is 14 amino acids. CDR3 loop: CASSYTGAQRKAFF. CDR3 DNA: TGTGCCAGCAGCTACACAGGGGCCCAGCGGAAAGCTTTCTTT.

The chain has TRBV6-5 and TRBJ2-7; D is undetermined. Germline lookup yields CDR1 MNHEY and CDR2 SVGAGI. The V end lost 6 bases, the J end lost 7 bases, and 16 bases lay between the germline ends. The CDR3 loop spans 13 amino acids. The CDR3 sequence is CASRIGLAREQYF. DNA for the CDR3: TGTGCCAGCAGGATAGGTCTGGCTCGGGAGCAGTACTTC.

The rearrangement uses TRBV10-2 and TRBJ2-5, with 8 bases that match TRBD1. J lost 5 bases, V lost 7 bases, and 6 bases had no gene match. The V gene's germline CDR1 is WSHSY and CDR2 SAAADI. The CDR3 totals 13 residues. The CDR3 DNA reads TGCGCCAGCAATCAGGGGGCCCGGGAGACCCAGTACTTC. Encoded protein: CASNQGARETQYF.

The rearrangement joins TRBV24-1 to TRBJ1-3; D ambiguous. Germline V lookup: CDR1 KGHDR, CDR2 SFDVKD. Trimming shortened V by 11 bases and J by 5 bases, and 15 bases separated the two germline ends. This CDR3 spans 13 amino acids. Here the CDR3 DNA reads TGTGCCAGCCCCTGGGGTCTTAGAAACACCATATATTTT. Amino acids: CASPWGLRNTIYF.

V is TRBV5-6 and J is TRBJ2-5; D uncertain. From germline, CDR1 is SGHDT and CDR2 YYEEEE. Deletions cut 2 bases from V and 5 bases from J, with 10 bases between. The CDR3 totals 13 residues. The CDR3 spells CASSLRMRETQYF. CDR3 bases: TGTGCCAGCAGCTTACGGATGAGGGAGACCCAGTACTTC.

The chain couples TRBV19 to TRBJ2-3, with 8 bases lining up with TRBD2. The V gene end was trimmed by 5 bases and the J gene end by 5 bases; junction bases not matched to a gene: 15. CDR3 length equals 17 residues. Germline CDR1 LNHDA, CDR2 SQIVND (reference sequence). Written as DNA, the CDR3 is TGTGCCAGTAGTCTGCTACCGGGACTAGGCACCATAGATACGCAGTATTTT. Residues: CASSLLPGLGTIDTQYF.

The genes are TRBV28 and TRBJ1-6, with D unresolved. CDR3 length: 15 amino acids. The germline CDR1 and CDR2 sequences are MDHEN and SYDVKM. V was pared by 8 bases and J by 0 bases, with 11 bases between. CDR3 DNA: TGTGCCAGCCAACCCGGGAGCTCCTATAATTCACCCCTCCACTTT. Translating it yields CASQPGSSYNSPLHF. The variable domain in full, completed from reference TRBV28 and TRBJ1-6, reads DVKVTQSSRYLVKRTGEKVFLECVQDMDHENMFWYRQDPGLGLRLIYFSYDVKMKEKGDIPEGYSVSREKKERFSLILESASTNQTSMYLCASQPGSSYNSPLHFGNGTRLTVT.

The V call is TRBV7-8, the J call TRBJ1-6; no clear D. V lost 5 bases and J 4 bases, leaving 12 bases between the germline ends. Germline V lookup: CDR1 SGHVS, CDR2 FQNEAQ. The CDR3 sequence is 15 residues long. The CDR3 sequence: CASSPRRSYNSPLHF. CDR3 bases: TGTGCCAGCAGCCCCCGACGGTCGTATAATTCACCCCTCCACTTT. Full variable domain (missing parts from reference TRBV7-8 and TRBJ1-6): GAGVSQSPRYKVAKRGQDVALRCDPISGHVSLFWYQQALGQGPEFLTYFQNEAQLDKSGLPSDRFFAERPEGSVSTLKIQRTQQEDSAVYLCASSPRRSYNSPLHFGNGTRLTVT.

This chain links TRBV6-6 with TRBJ2-5; D not certain. The CDR3 is 12 amino acids. V lost 6 bases, J lost 4 bases, and 9 bases lay in between. From germline, CDR1 is MNHNY and CDR2 SVGAGI (reference sequence). The CDR3 here is CASSPSRETQYF. As DNA, the CDR3 is TGTGCCAGCAGCCCGAGTCGAGAGACCCAGTACTTC.

The rearrangement links TRBV6-5 to TRBJ2-7; the match to TRBD2 covers 7 bases. CDR1 and CDR2 (germline): MNHEY, SVGAGI. V was clipped by 8 bases and J by 6 bases; unmatched bases: 13. The CDR3 is 14 residues long. CDR3 DNA sequence: TGTGCCAGCGCCCCGCAGATCGGGAGGTCCGAGCAGTACTTC. Translating gives CASAPQIGRSEQYF.

V is TRBV6-2 or TRBV6-3 and J is TRBJ1-2; D gene unclear. With 1 base removed from V and 2 bases from J, the gap between germline ends came to 8 bases. From germline, CDR1 is MNHEY and CDR2 SVGEGT. There are 14 residues in the CDR3. This chain's CDR3 is CASSYYVWNYGYTF. Here the CDR3 DNA reads TGTGCCAGCAGTTACTATGTGTGGAACTATGGCTACACCTTC.

The sample holds one count of this clone. The chain combines TRBV19 with TRBJ2-4; D gene uncertain. The CDR3 consists of 13 residues. V was cut by 6 bases and J by 9 bases, with 15 bases left in between. CDR1 is LNHDA and CDR2 is SQIVND in the germline V gene (reference sequence). The CDR3 DNA reads as TGTGCCAGTAGACCTGAAGGGCAAATCATTCAGTACTTC. The encoded protein is CASRPEGQIIQYF.

Details on this clone: This sample also contains other DNA sequences that code for the same CDR3. The chain is built from TRBV6-2 or TRBV6-3 and TRBJ1-2; no firm D call. This CDR3 contains 12 residues. V was pared by 1 base and J by 8 bases, with 8 bases between. Germline CDR1 is MNHEY and CDR2 is SVGEGT. The DNA of the CDR3 is TGTGCCAGCAGTTACTTCCAGAGGGGCTACACCTTC. It specifies CASSYFQRGYTF.

The chain carries TRBV9 and TRBJ2-1, with 10 bases identical to TRBD2. V shed 7 bases, J shed 0 bases, and the junction held 13 bases outside the gene matches. Germline CDR1 reads SGDLS; CDR2 reads YYNGEE. The CDR3 loop spans 18 amino acids. CDR3 DNA sequence: TGTGCCAGCGCGACGGCTAGCGGGGGCCGAAGCTCCTACAATGAGCAGTTCTTC. Amino acids: CASATASGGRSSYNEQFF.

This clone was picked up one time. This rearrangement joins TRBV19 to TRBJ2-1; 7 positions agree with TRBD1. The V gene's germline CDR1 is LNHDA and CDR2 SQIVND (reference sequence). V dropped 7 bases and J dropped 5; count of bases not matched to a gene: 8. The CDR3 loop spans 14 amino acids. CDR3 nucleotide sequence: TGTGCCAGTAATCTAACCGGACAGGACAATGAGCAGTTCTTC. Translated, it gives CASNLTGQDNEQFF.

This chain links TRBV7-9 with TRBJ2-5; D may be TRBD2 (7 bases). Germline V gene lookup returns CDR1 SEHNR and CDR2 FQNEAQ (reference sequence). The V and J ends lost 2 bases and 8 bases respectively, with 12 bases between them. This CDR3 is 13 amino acids long. The CDR3 nucleotides read TGTGCCAGCAGCTTATTAGGGGGGGAAACCCAGTACTTC. Amino acid sequence: CASSLLGGETQYF.

The chain has TRBV7-2 and TRBJ2-7, with 7 bases lining up with TRBD1. Germline V gene data show CDR1 as SGHTA and CDR2 as FQGNSA. The CDR3 length is 18 residues. V gave up 4 bases and J gave up 2 bases; unmatched junction bases: 17. CDR3 protein: CASSSRRGGILGAYEQYF. The DNA of the CDR3 is TGTGCCAGCAGCTCCAGAAGAGGGGGCATCCTTGGGGCCTACGAGCAGTACTTC.

The rearrangement links TRBV27 to TRBJ2-3; D is perhaps TRBD2 (6 bases). The CDR3 length is 13 residues. With 10 bases removed from V and 11 bases from J, the gap between germline ends came to 22 bases. Germline lookup yields CDR1 MNHEY and CDR2 SMNVEV (reference sequence). The DNA of the CDR3 is TGTGCCAAGCGAACCCCGGGGGTACGGGGGCAGTATTTT. This gives the protein CAKRTPGVRGQYF.

Comments on this clone: Relative to the germline gene, one junction end is altered; a read error may explain this. In the same sample, other DNA sequences code for this CDR3. V and J are TRBV19 and TRBJ1-5; TRBD1 matches at 7 bases. CDR1 is LNHDA and CDR2 is SQIVND in the germline V gene (reference sequence). The CDR3 runs 14 residues. As DNA, the CDR3 is TGTGCCAGTAGTATCACAGGGGAAAATCAGCCCCAACATTTT. Its protein product is CASSITGENQPQHF. The whole variable domain, remainder taken from reference TRBV19 and TRBJ1-5, is DGGITQSPKYLFRKEGQNVTLSCEQNLNHDAMYWYRQDPGQGLRLIYYSQIVNDFQKGDIAEGYSVSREKKESFPLTVTSAQKNPTAFYLCASSITGENQPQHFGDGTRLSIL.

In regard to this clone: An end of the junction does not agree with germline; a read error may underlie this. V and J are TRBV5-1 and TRBJ1-3, with D maybe TRBD1 (5 bases). CDR1 and CDR2 from the germline V gene are SGHRS and YFSETQ. CDR3 length equals 14 residues. This chain's CDR3 is CASSFQGSGNTIYF. DNA of the CDR3: TGTGCCAGCAGCTTTCAGGGTAGTGGAAACACCATATATTTT.

This CDR3 reads CASSFGQSNEKLFF. For the CDR3, the DNA is TGTGCCAGCAGCTTTGGGCAATCTAATGAAAAACTGTTTTTT. J is TRBJ1-4 and V is TRBV7-9; unclear D gene. V dropped 3 bases and J dropped 3 bases, with 8 bases sitting between them. Germline loops: CDR1 SEHNR, CDR2 FQNEAQ (reference sequence). This CDR3 contains 14 residues.

The gene calls are TRBV28 and TRBJ1-1; 7 bases are shared with TRBD1. With V trimmed by 7 bases and J by 2 bases, 10 bases remained unmatched. Germline loops: CDR1 MDHEN, CDR2 SYDVKM. The CDR3 runs 15 residues. CDR3 sequence reads: CASTPQGPVNTEAFF. The CDR3 bases are TGTGCCAGCACCCCACAGGGGCCAGTCAACACTGAAGCTTTCTTT.

J is TRBJ1-4 and V is TRBV15; the match to TRBD1 covers 9 bases. Germline V gene lookup returns CDR1 LNHNV and CDR2 YYDKDF (reference sequence). There are 14 residues in the CDR3. J was trimmed by 8 bases and V by 3 bases; bases with no gene match: 4. In nucleotides, the CDR3 is TGTGCCACCAGCAGGGGACAGGGTGAGGAAAAACTGTTTTTT. Its translation is CATSRGQGEEKLFF.